The 32 T cell receptor beta chains given below trace back to one sample, sequenced in a study of lymphopenia after photon versus proton radiotherapy. Here immunoSEQ multiplex PCR was the method, and the copy in TCRdb shows in-frame clones only, minus some. The data show 60,000 to 75,000 clones, with roughly 87% seen just once and roughly 13% held by the top ten. The sequencing here drew on peripheral blood, taken from a patient treated with proton-based radiotherapy. All receptors derive from a man of 80 years or more with esophageal cancer.

The genes are TRBV9 and TRBJ2-2; 7 bases match TRBD2. The CDR3 loop spans 15 amino acids. Germline CDR1 and CDR2: SGDLS and YYNGEE. Unmatched junction bases numbered 6, after V lost 4 bases and J lost 3 bases. The CDR3 DNA sequence: TGTGCCAGCAGCCTGGGGGGGATTCACACCGGGGAGCTGTTTTTT. Amino acid sequence: CASSLGGIHTGELFF.

This clone was detected once. The V and J genes are TRBV7-2 and TRBJ2-7, with a tentative D call TRBD2 (5 bases). V lost 0 bases, J lost 7 bases, and 7 bases lay in between. CDR3 length: 12 amino acids. CDR1 is SGHTA and CDR2 is FQGNSA in the germline V gene. The chain's CDR3 is CASSLAQREQYF. CDR3 DNA sequence: TGTGCCAGCAGCTTAGCGCAGCGGGAGCAGTACTTC.

The V gene is TRBV7-2, the J gene TRBJ2-7, with a possible D match to TRBD1 (6 bases). CDR3 length: 14 amino acids. V gave up 2 bases and J gave up 5 bases, with 13 bases separating them. CDR1 and CDR2 from the germline V gene are SGHTA and FQGNSA. The CDR3 bases are TGTGCCAGCAGCTTACAGGGGATCGGACACGAGCAGTACTTC. As protein: CASSLQGIGHEQYF.

V and J are TRBV7-9 and TRBJ2-7; possible D gene TRBD1, 6 bases. Germline lookup yields CDR1 SEHNR and CDR2 FQNEAQ (reference sequence). Trimming left V 4 bases short and J 5 bases short, with 15 bases between. The CDR3 spans 14 residues. CDR3 protein: CASSSLKGVHEQYF. The CDR3 nucleotides read TGTGCCAGCAGCTCACTTAAGGGGGTACACGAGCAGTACTTC. Supplemented by reference TRBV7-9 and TRBJ2-7, the full variable domain reads DTGVSQNPRHKITKRGQNVTFRCDPISEHNRLYWYRQTLGQGPEFLTYFQNEAQLEKSRLLSDRFSAERPKGSFSTLEIQRTEQGDSAMYLCASSSLKGVHEQYFGPGTRLTVT.

The J gene is TRBJ1-2, the V gene TRBV7-9, with D unresolved. CDR1 is SEHNR, CDR2 FQNEAQ, per germline (reference sequence). The CDR3 spans 16 residues. V lost 5 bases and J lost 4, with 20 bases in between. The CDR3 reads CASSQTRGVPGYGYTF. The CDR3 DNA reads as TGTGCCAGCAGCCAGACCCGTGGGGTCCCTGGCTATGGCTACACCTTC.

This clone has just one count. V and J are TRBV6-4 and TRBJ1-1; tentatively, D is TRBD1 (5 bases). CDR3 length: 12 amino acids. Germline V CDR1 and CDR2: MRHNA, SNTAGT. V shed 3 bases and J shed 9 bases, with 11 bases lying between them. DNA of the CDR3: TGTGCCAGCAGTGATCAGGGTCGGAAAGCTTTCTTT. Translation gives CASSDQGRKAFF.

The chain joins TRBV5-1 to TRBJ1-1, with 10 positions matching TRBD1. With V trimmed by 7 bases and J by 1 base, 4 bases remained unmatched. CDR3 length equals 14 residues. Germline CDR1 SGHRS, CDR2 YFSETQ. As DNA, the CDR3 is TGCGCCAGCGGGGGACAGGGGCAGAACACTGAAGCTTTCTTT. This translates into CASGGQGQNTEAFF.

The chain has TRBV7-2 and TRBJ1-3; no reliable D call. This CDR3 is built from 15 residues. Per the germline V gene, CDR1 is SGHTA and CDR2 is FQGNSA. V was shortened by 1 base and J by 0 bases, with 7 bases between the two germline ends. As DNA, the CDR3 is TGTGCCAGCAGCTTAGGCCCGGACTCTGGAAACACCATATATTTT. Translating gives CASSLGPDSGNTIYF. Full variable domain (outside the CDR3, taken from reference TRBV7-2 and TRBJ1-3): GAGVSQSPSNKVTEKGKDVELRCDPISGHTALYWYRQSLGQGLEFLIYFQGNSAPDKSGLPSDRFSAERTGGSVSTLTIQRTQQEDSAVYLCASSLGPDSGNTIYFGEGSWLTVV.

The J gene is TRBJ2-7, the V gene TRBV11-2; D gene ambiguous. The germline V gene encodes CDR1 SGHAT and CDR2 FQNNGV. V gave up 4 bases and J gave up 0 bases, with 7 bases separating them. CDR3 length: 13 amino acids. The CDR3 region is CASSSPVSYEQYF. CDR3 bases: TGTGCCAGCAGCTCCCCAGTCTCCTACGAGCAGTACTTC.

The chain links TRBV10-2 to TRBJ1-1, with D uncertain. The CDR3 loop spans 13 amino acids. Germline V gives CDR1 WSHSY, CDR2 SAAADI. Trimming removed 8 bases at V and 4 bases at J, with 14 bases between. For the CDR3, the DNA is TGCGCCAGCCTGTCACACTGGAGCACTGAAGCTTTCTTT. The encoded protein is CASLSHWSTEAFF.

The rearrangement links TRBV5-1 to TRBJ2-3, with D uncertain. Germline V gene data show CDR1 as SGHRS and CDR2 as YFSETQ. The CDR3 runs 11 residues. Trimming took off 4 bases at V and 2 bases at J, with 2 bases between the two ends. CDR3 DNA sequence: TGCGCCAGCAGCGACACAGATACGCAGTATTTT. It yields the protein CASSDTDTQYF.

This sequence joins TRBV7-2 and TRBJ2-3; possible D gene TRBD2, 6 bases. The germline V gene encodes CDR1 SGHTA and CDR2 FQGNSA. The V and J ends lost 3 bases and 1 base respectively, with 14 bases between them. CDR3 length: 16 amino acids. CDR3 protein: CASSFLSGGRTDTQYF. CDR3 sequence (DNA): TGTGCCAGCAGCTTCCTATCCGGGGGTCGCACAGATACGCAGTATTTT.

This clone was counted once. V gene TRBV7-3 combines with J gene TRBJ2-5; D possibly matches TRBD1 or TRBD2 (6 bases each). The CDR3 contains 13 residues. Trimming removed 4 bases from V and 5 bases from J, with 11 bases in between. CDR1 and CDR2 from the germline V gene are SGHTA and FQGTGA. The CDR3 reads CASSSLGGETQYF. In DNA, the CDR3 is TGTGCCAGCAGCTCCCTAGGGGGGGAGACCCAGTACTTC.

This clone was detected once. The chain couples TRBV19 to TRBJ2-1; TRBD2 matches at 7 bases. With V trimmed by 9 bases and J by 2 bases, 7 bases remained unmatched. CDR1 and CDR2 from the germline V gene are LNHDA and SQIVND (reference sequence). The length of the CDR3 is 14 residues. CDR3 in amino acids: CASRSGVTYNEQFF. The CDR3 nucleotides read TGTGCCAGCCGAAGCGGGGTCACCTACAATGAGCAGTTCTTC. Variable domain in full (rest from reference TRBV19 and TRBJ2-1): DGGITQSPKYLFRKEGQNVTLSCEQNLNHDAMYWYRQDPGQGLRLIYYSQIVNDFQKGDIAEGYSVSREKKESFPLTVTSAQKNPTAFYLCASRSGVTYNEQFFGPGTRLTVL.

This clone has ten or more counts. This specimen includes other DNA sequences encoding the same CDR3. The genes are TRBV7-9 and TRBJ2-3; the match to TRBD1 covers 9 bases. V shed 0 bases and J 9 bases; nucleotides not matched to a gene: 4. The CDR3 extends over 14 amino acids. The germline V gene encodes CDR1 SEHNR and CDR2 FQNEAQ (reference sequence). CDR3 loop: CASSLATGGRTQYF. The CDR3 nucleotides are TGTGCCAGCAGCTTAGCCACAGGGGGCAGAACGCAGTATTTT.

The chain recombines TRBV27 with TRBJ2-5; D remains unclear. The germline V and J ends were trimmed by 1 base and 2 bases, with 11 bases remaining between them. The CDR3 is 15 residues long. The germline V gene has CDR1 MNHEY and CDR2 SMNVEV (reference sequence). CDR3 DNA sequence: TGTGCCAGCAGTTTATGGGCAGCTTCTCAAGAGACCCAGTACTTC. Its translation: CASSLWAASQETQYF.

The chain combines TRBV9 with TRBJ2-3; 10 bases map to TRBD1. Unmatched junction bases numbered 4, after V lost 0 bases and J lost 6 bases. From germline, CDR1 is SGDLS and CDR2 YYNGEE. This CDR3 has 15 residues. This chain's CDR3 is CASSVGTGGFDTQYF. CDR3 in DNA: TGTGCCAGCAGCGTAGGGACAGGGGGTTTTGATACGCAGTATTTT.

The chain carries TRBV6-5 and TRBJ1-1; TRBD1 matches at 7 bases. This CDR3 is 15 amino acids long. V trimming: 8 bases; J trimming: 6 bases; junction bases outside the gene matches: 15. Germline V gives CDR1 MNHEY, CDR2 SVGAGI. The CDR3 DNA reads TGTGCCAGCTCCGGACAGGATGTGCGTTCGGCTGAAGCTTTCTTT. Amino acid sequence: CASSGQDVRSAEAFF.

The chain couples TRBV7-2 to TRBJ2-5; D ambiguous. Per the germline V gene, CDR1 is SGHTA and CDR2 is FQGNSA. Between the trimmed V and J ends, which lost 2 bases and 1 base, there was a span of 11 bases. CDR3 length equals 15 residues. CDR3 sequence: CASSLLAGIQETQYF. The CDR3 coding sequence is TGTGCCAGCAGCTTATTGGCAGGCATCCAAGAGACCCAGTACTTC.

This chain links TRBV5-1 with TRBJ2-7; the match to TRBD2 covers 7 bases. The CDR3 runs to 13 residues. From germline, CDR1 is SGHRS and CDR2 YFSETQ. V dropped 3 bases and J dropped 3; count of bases not matched to a gene: 3. CDR3 sequence (DNA): TGCGCCAGCAGCTCCGGACTAGGCTACGAGCAGTACTTC. Translated, it gives CASSSGLGYEQYF.

The chain joins TRBV2 to TRBJ1-1; D not resolved. The V end was cut by 1 base, the J end by 8 bases, with 5 bases between. This CDR3 has 11 amino acids. In germline, CDR1 is SNHLY, CDR2 FYNNEI. This CDR3 is CASSEVPEAFF. The CDR3 DNA follows: TGTGCCAGCAGTGAAGTCCCCGAAGCTTTCTTT.

The chain employs TRBV7-2 and TRBJ1-2; possible D gene TRBD1, 5 bases. The CDR3 loop spans 16 amino acids. Deletions cut 5 bases from V and 4 bases from J, with 20 bases between. CDR1 and CDR2 (germline): SGHTA, FQGNSA. The CDR3 loop is CASSPVWGAHGYGYTF. The CDR3 DNA reads TGTGCCAGCAGCCCGGTATGGGGCGCCCATGGCTATGGCTACACCTTC.

A few counts support this clone. The rearrangement uses TRBV18 and TRBJ1-1; 7 bases agree with TRBD1. Unmatched junction bases numbered 6, after V lost 5 bases and J lost 3 bases. CDR1 and CDR2 (germline): KGHSH, LQKENI. CDR3 size: 14 residues. The CDR3 loop is CASSSNRGDTEAFF. DNA for the CDR3: TGTGCCAGCTCATCGAACAGGGGTGACACTGAAGCTTTCTTT.

The V call is TRBV29-1, the J call TRBJ2-5; 8 bases match TRBD2. Per germline, CDR1 SQVTM and CDR2 ANQGSEA. V was clipped by 6 bases and J by 5 bases; unmatched bases: 14. The CDR3 length is 15 residues. The CDR3 loop reads CSVAPGGVPGETQYF. CDR3 coding DNA: TGCAGCGTCGCCCCCGGGGGGGTGCCCGGGGAGACCCAGTACTTC.

The chain has TRBV9 and TRBJ2-3; 13 bases align to TRBD2. Per germline, CDR1 SGDLS and CDR2 YYNGEE. This CDR3 spans 17 amino acids. Trimming removed 0 bases from V and 5 bases from J; junction bases left unmatched: 6. The CDR3 DNA is TGTGCCAGCAGCGTAGGGGTGGGACTAGCGGGAATAGATACGCAGTATTTT. It specifies CASSVGVGLAGIDTQYF.

The chain has TRBV5-6 and TRBJ2-7; no firm D call. The germline gives CDR1 SGHDT, CDR2 YYEEEE. Trimming pared 4 bases from V and 4 bases from J, leaving 9 bases between. CDR3 size: 12 residues. CDR3 sequence (DNA): TGTGCCAGCAGCATGCTCGAATACGAGCAGTACTTC. Amino acids: CASSMLEYEQYF. The full variable domain, its missing parts supplied by reference TRBV5-6 and TRBJ2-7, is DAGVTQSPTHLIKTRGQQVTLRCSPKSGHDTVSWYQQALGQGPQFIFQYYEEEERQRGNFPDRFSGHQFPNYSSELNVNALLLGDSALYLCASSMLEYEQYFGPGTRLTVT.

There are a few counts of this clone. CDR3 DNA: TGTGCCAGCAGTGGTCGAGGCCTAGCGGGGGTGGGCGATCGGGTCAATGAGCAGTTCTTC. Its translation: CASSGRGLAGVGDRVNEQFF. The rearrangement links TRBV2 to TRBJ2-1, with TRBD2 matching over 10 bases. Germline-derived CDR1 and CDR2 are SNHLY and FYNNEI. The length of the CDR3 is 20 residues. Trimming removed 4 bases from V and 6 bases from J; junction bases left unmatched: 21. The full variable domain, completed using reference TRBV2 and TRBJ2-1, is EPEVTQTPSHQVTQMGQEVILRCVPISNHLYFYWYRQILGQKVEFLVSFYNNEISEKSEIFDDQFSVERPDGSNFTLKIRSTKLEDSAMYFCASSGRGLAGVGDRVNEQFFGPGTRLTVL.

J is TRBJ2-2 and V is TRBV2; perhaps D is TRBD1 or TRBD2 (5 bases each). CDR1 is SNHLY, CDR2 FYNNEI, per germline. This CDR3 is 14 amino acids long. Trimming removed 4 bases from V and 4 bases from J, with 10 bases in between. The CDR3 loop reads CASSVSGTTGELFF. The CDR3 DNA follows: TGTGCCAGCAGTGTTTCCGGGACCACCGGGGAGCTGTTTTTT. Combining the CDR3 with reference TRBV2 and TRBJ2-2 gives the whole variable domain EPEVTQTPSHQVTQMGQEVILRCVPISNHLYFYWYRQILGQKVEFLVSFYNNEISEKSEIFDDQFSVERPDGSNFTLKIRSTKLEDSAMYFCASSVSGTTGELFFGEGSRLTVL.

This chain uses TRBV2 with TRBJ1-2, with D perhaps matching TRBD1 (5 bases). Germline-derived CDR1 and CDR2 are SNHLY and FYNNEI. V was cut by 6 bases and J by 7 bases, with 15 bases left in between. The CDR3 has 13 amino acids. This chain's CDR3 is CASRGRGVSGYTF. CDR3 nucleotide sequence: TGTGCCAGCAGGGGGAGGGGAGTCTCTGGCTACACCTTC. The whole variable domain, remainder taken from reference TRBV2 and TRBJ1-2, is EPEVTQTPSHQVTQMGQEVILRCVPISNHLYFYWYRQILGQKVEFLVSFYNNEISEKSEIFDDQFSVERPDGSNFTLKIRSTKLEDSAMYFCASRGRGVSGYTFGSGTRLTVV.

The chain employs TRBV6-5 and TRBJ2-1, with 8 bases identical to TRBD2. CDR3 length: 15 amino acids. V shed 6 bases, J shed 3 bases, and the junction held 7 bases outside the gene matches. Germline CDR1 MNHEY, CDR2 SVGAGI. CDR3 coding DNA: TGTGCCAGCAGCTGGGGACTAGGGAACTACAATGAGCAGTTCTTC. It specifies CASSWGLGNYNEQFF.

The chain links TRBV6-1 to TRBJ2-1; the D gene could be TRBD1 or TRBD2 (7 bases each). This CDR3 contains 14 residues. CDR1 and CDR2 from the germline V gene are MNHNS and SASEGT. Trimming left V 2 bases short and J 4 bases short, with 9 bases between. The CDR3 sequence is CASSEQGGYNEQFF. The DNA of the CDR3 is TGTGCCAGCAGTGAACAGGGGGGGTACAATGAGCAGTTCTTC.

The chain employs TRBV7-5 and TRBJ1-5. TRBV7-5 is flagged as a pseudogene. The CDR3 extends over 19 amino acids. CDR3 amino acids: CARSLAGTANPSLNQPQHF. DNA for the CDR3: TGTGCCAGAAGCTTAGCTGGGACTGCAAATCCGTCCCTGAATCAGCCCCAGCATTTT.